These 25 T cell receptor beta chains were sequenced from one sample in a study of early T cells in non-severe SARS-CoV-2 infection. TCRdb reprocessed the 5' RACE reads via MiXCR and lists one record per CDR3 protein. The top ten clones hold approximately 8% of a sample with fewer than 55,000 distinct CDR3 sequences, more than 6.5% of them seen once. Sequencing was performed on whole blood. The receptors derive from an adult who was a healthcare worker with PCR-confirmed SARS-CoV-2 infection or an uninfected control (not recorded which).

The rearrangement uses TRBV5-1 and TRBJ2-3, with 7 bases matching TRBD1. V shed 4 bases and J 3 bases; nucleotides not matched to a gene: 5. Germline CDR1 SGHRS, CDR2 YFSETQ. CDR3 size: 14 residues. In nucleotides, the CDR3 is TGCGCCAGCAGCCGAAGGACAGGAACAGATACGCAGTATTTT. Protein: CASSRRTGTDTQYF.

This clonotype occurred a few times. V usage is TRBV20-1 and J usage is TRBJ1-1; 8 nucleotides line up with TRBD1. V was pared by 3 bases and J by 4 bases, with 13 bases of the junction left unmatched. The CDR3 covers 16 residues. Germline CDR1 is DFQATT and CDR2 is SNEGSKA (reference sequence). CDR3 in DNA: TGCAGTGCTAGGGATTACAGGGGGTTCTTATTCACTGAAGCTTTCTTT. It codes for CSARDYRGFLFTEAFF.

Ten or more counts support this clonotype. The chain couples TRBV4-3 to TRBJ1-4; the D is unclear. Per the germline V gene, CDR1 is LGHNA and CDR2 is YSLEER. V was shortened by 4 bases and J by 5 bases, with 14 bases between the two germline ends. The CDR3 sequence is 15 residues long. The CDR3 protein is CASSPTTATNEKLFF. In DNA form, the CDR3 reads TGCGCCAGCAGCCCCACGACGGCTACAAATGAAAAACTGTTTTTT.

This chain joins TRBV7-9 and TRBJ1-5; unclear D gene. Germline V gives CDR1 SEHNR, CDR2 FQNEAQ (reference sequence). The ends were cut back, 1 base at V and 0 bases at J, with 10 bases in the middle. The CDR3 runs 16 residues. The CDR3 spells CASSLGGSFSNQPQHF. The CDR3 DNA is TGTGCCAGCAGCTTAGGAGGATCCTTTAGCAATCAGCCCCAGCATTTT.

This clonotype was seen many times. The J gene is TRBJ2-7, the V gene TRBV10-3; D gene unclear. CDR1 is ENHRY and CDR2 is SYGVKD in the germline V gene. The CDR3 consists of 11 residues. The V end was cut by 5 bases, the J end by 7 bases, with 9 bases between. CDR3 residues: CAISTPYEQYF. CDR3 coding DNA: TGTGCCATCAGTACTCCTTATGAGCAGTACTTC.

The gene calls are TRBV11-3 and TRBJ2-3; possible D gene TRBD2, 6 bases. The CDR3 totals 14 residues. The V end was cut by 5 bases, the J end by 2 bases, with 11 bases between. Germline CDR1 and CDR2: SGHNT and YENEEA. CDR3 DNA sequence: TGTGCCAGCAGCCGCGGGACGGACACAGATACGCAGTATTTT. Amino acid sequence: CASSRGTDTDTQYF.

This chain uses TRBV4-3 with TRBJ1-2; the match to TRBD1 covers 9 bases. V lost 4 bases and J lost 4; bases outside the gene matches: 10. This CDR3 contains 16 residues. The germline V gene encodes CDR1 LGHNA and CDR2 YSLEER. The CDR3, as DNA: TGCGCCAGCAGCCGGGGAACCGGGACAGGGAGCTATGGCTACACCTTC. Translation: CASSRGTGTGSYGYTF.

This clonotype was found many times. CDR3 nucleotide sequence: TGCGCCAGCAGCCAAGAGCAGGGGTGGCCTAACACCGGGGAGCTGTTTTTT. Protein sequence: CASSQEQGWPNTGELFF. The V call is TRBV4-3, the J call TRBJ2-2, with D maybe TRBD1 (6 bases). CDR3 length: 17 amino acids. V shed 0 bases and J shed 2 bases, with 13 bases lying between them. The germline V gene encodes CDR1 LGHNA and CDR2 YSLEER.

Only a few counts were recorded for this clonotype. The V gene is TRBV9, the J gene TRBJ1-2, with D possibly matching TRBD1 (5 bases). The CDR3 spans 17 residues. Germline V CDR1 and CDR2: SGDLS, YYNGEE. Between the trimmed V and J ends, which lost 0 bases and 0 bases, there was a span of 15 bases. CDR3 protein: CASSVGGRASANYGYTF. The CDR3 coding sequence is TGTGCCAGCAGCGTAGGCGGCAGGGCTTCCGCTAACTATGGCTACACCTTC. The full variable domain, its missing parts supplied by reference TRBV9 and TRBJ1-2, is DSGVTQTPKHLITATGQRVTLRCSPRSGDLSVYWYQQSLDQGLQFLIQYYNGEERAKGNILERFSAQQFPDLHSELNLSSLELGDSALYFCASSVGGRASANYGYTFGSGTRLTVV.

The table lists this clonotype with a few counts. The chain employs TRBV28 and TRBJ2-7; D perhaps matches TRBD2 (6 bases). The CDR3 is made up of 14 amino acids. V gave up 3 bases and J gave up 0 bases, with 9 bases separating them. Germline CDR1 MDHEN, CDR2 SYDVKM. Here the CDR3 DNA reads TGTGCCAGCAGTTTTCAGGGAGGCTCCTACGAGCAGTACTTC. The encoded protein is CASSFQGGSYEQYF.

This clonotype was recorded a few times. The rearrangement uses TRBV28 and TRBJ2-7, with 7 nucleotides matching TRBD1. Unmatched junction bases numbered 7, after V lost 4 bases and J lost 4 bases. The CDR3 is 14 residues long. Germline V gene sequence: CDR1 MDHEN, CDR2 SYDVKM. The CDR3 sequence: CASSSPGTAYEQYF. The CDR3 bases are TGTGCCAGCAGTTCCCCCGGGACAGCTTACGAGCAGTACTTC.

This chain links TRBV10-3 with TRBJ2-7, with unresolved D. Germline-derived CDR1 and CDR2 are ENHRY and SYGVKD. V was cut by 2 bases and J by 4 bases, with 15 bases left in between. There are 15 residues in the CDR3. CDR3 amino acids: CAISEGGLGEYEQYF. The CDR3 coding sequence is TGTGCCATCAGTGAGGGTGGGCTAGGCGAATACGAGCAGTACTTC.

This clonotype has ten or more counts. V and J are TRBV5-4 and TRBJ1-6; a possible D gene is TRBD1 (5 bases). The CDR3 runs to 15 residues. From germline, CDR1 is SGHNT and CDR2 YYREEE (reference sequence). V was shortened by 0 bases and J by 9 bases, with 13 bases between the two germline ends. DNA of the CDR3: TGTGCCAGCAGCTTGGACGGGGGAAAATTTTCACCCCTCCACTTT. Its translation is CASSLDGGKFSPLHF.

The V and J genes are TRBV20-1 and TRBJ1-4; 7 bases fit TRBD1. The CDR3 spans 13 residues. The V gene's germline CDR1 is DFQATT and CDR2 SNEGSKA (reference sequence). Unmatched junction bases numbered 7, after V lost 2 bases and J lost 10 bases. CDR3 protein: CSARPGTVGKLFF. The CDR3 nucleotides read TGCAGTGCTAGACCAGGGACAGTTGGAAAACTGTTTTTT.

This clonotype was detected a few times. The rearrangement uses TRBV29-1 and TRBJ1-1, with D maybe TRBD1 (5 bases). Trimming took off 4 bases at V and 3 bases at J, with 9 bases between the two ends. The CDR3 runs to 12 residues. Germline V gives CDR1 SQVTM, CDR2 ANQGSEA. The CDR3 spells CSVGMGDTEAFF. CDR3 nucleotide sequence: TGCAGCGTTGGGATGGGGGACACTGAAGCTTTCTTT. Looking up the rest from reference TRBV29-1 and TRBJ1-1 gives the full variable domain: SAVISQKPSRDICQRGTSLTIQCQVDSQVTMMFWYRQQPGQSLTLIATANQGSEATYESGFVIDKFPISRPNLTFSTLTVSNMSPEDSSIYLCSVGMGDTEAFFGQGTRLTVV.

There are a few counts of this clonotype. The chain uses TRBV11-2 and TRBJ2-6; D uncertain. Deletions cut 1 base from V and 0 bases from J, with 4 bases between. The germline gives CDR1 SGHAT, CDR2 FQNNGV. The CDR3 runs to 15 residues. DNA of the CDR3: TGTGCCAGCAGCTTAGTGCCCTCTGGGGCCAACGTCCTGACTTTC. Its translation is CASSLVPSGANVLTF.

Many counts were recorded for this clonotype. The rearrangement links TRBV7-2 to TRBJ1-4; no definite D call. The germline V and J ends were trimmed by 3 bases and 7 bases, with 6 bases remaining between them. The CDR3 covers 12 residues. The germline V gene has CDR1 SGHTA and CDR2 FQGNSA. Here the CDR3 DNA reads TGTGCCAGCAGCTTGACTCGTGAAAAACTGTTTTTT. This gives the protein CASSLTREKLFF.

This clonotype was detected ten times or more. The chain carries TRBV4-1 and TRBJ1-1, with TRBD1 matching 8 bases. CDR1 and CDR2 from the germline V gene are MGHRA and YSYEKL. The CDR3 covers 15 residues. Trimming took 0 bases from V and 3 from J; bases not matched to a gene: 3. CDR3 region: CASSQDTGGYTEAFF. CDR3 nucleotides: TGCGCCAGCAGCCAAGATACAGGGGGGTACACTGAAGCTTTCTTT.

This clonotype was detected only a few times. The rearrangement uses TRBV30 and TRBJ2-1; no reliable D call. Germline loops: CDR1 GTSNPN, CDR2 SVGIG (reference sequence). The CDR3 is 14 residues long. The germline V and J ends were trimmed by 1 base and 0 bases, with 7 bases remaining between them. CDR3 DNA: TGTGCCTGGAGTGGGGTGAGCTCCTACAATGAGCAGTTCTTC. Protein sequence: CAWSGVSSYNEQFF.

V gene TRBV12-3 or TRBV12-4 combines with J gene TRBJ2-1, with 10 bases aligning to TRBD1. The CDR3 is made up of 14 amino acids. Losses at the gene ends were 7 bases for V and 7 bases for J; bases not matched to a gene: 7. This CDR3 is CASTPPGQGNEQFF. For the CDR3, the DNA is TGTGCCAGCACCCCGCCGGGACAGGGGAATGAGCAGTTCTTC.

This chain uses TRBV5-5 with TRBJ2-3; 7 bases line up with TRBD1. This CDR3 contains 14 residues. Unmatched junction bases numbered 4, after V lost 0 bases and J lost 6 bases. Germline V lookup: CDR1 SGHKS, CDR2 YYEKEE (reference sequence). The CDR3 nucleotides read TGTGCCAGCAGCTTGGACACAGGGGCGGATACGCAGTATTTT. This codes for CASSLDTGADTQYF.

V is TRBV20-1 and J is TRBJ1-5; no clear D gene. CDR1 and CDR2 (germline): DFQATT, SNEGSKA (reference sequence). Deletions cut 2 bases from V and 7 bases from J, with 9 bases between. The CDR3 spans 12 residues. CDR3 coding DNA: TGCAGTGCTAGATGGCCGGGCCAGCCCCAGCATTTT. Amino acid sequence: CSARWPGQPQHF.

This clonotype was recorded at least ten times. Its ends do not fully match the called genes, so a read error is possible. V gene TRBV13 combines with J gene TRBJ2-5; TRBD1 matches at 10 bases. Germline CDR1 is PRHDT and CDR2 is FYEKMQ (reference sequence). This CDR3 has 14 amino acids. CDR3 residues: CASSLGTGEETQYF. CDR3 DNA: TGTGCCAGCAGCCTAGGGACAGGGGAAGAGACCCAGTACTTC.

The rearrangement links TRBV6-2 or TRBV6-3 to TRBJ2-3; D may correspond to TRBD1 or TRBD2 (5 bases each). There are 12 residues in the CDR3. V shed 2 bases and J shed 8 bases, with 8 bases lying between them. In germline, CDR1 is MNHEY, CDR2 SVGEGT. CDR3: CASSYIGTTQYF. As DNA, the CDR3 is TGTGCCAGCAGTTACATTGGGACTACGCAGTATTTT.

The V gene is TRBV12-3 or TRBV12-4, the J gene TRBJ1-1; possible D gene TRBD1, 5 bases. There are 13 residues in the CDR3. Between the trimmed V and J ends, which lost 6 bases and 8 bases, there was a span of 16 bases. In nucleotides, the CDR3 is TGTGCCAGCAGGCCCGTGGGAAGGGGCGAAGCTTTCTTT. Protein sequence: CASRPVGRGEAFF.